These 28 T cell receptor beta chains share one sample of origin, sequenced in a study of T-cell memory formation after mild COVID-19. In TCRdb, the 5' RACE reads were re-called with MiXCR into one record per CDR3 protein. Among around 200,000 distinct CDR3 sequences listed, about 18% were seen once. Sequenced: PBMCs or a T cell subset sorted from them (not recorded which). The origin of the receptors is a man between 18 and 29 years old who had mild COVID-19 (a few samples of this study predate the infection). Cell type and time point are not known.

This clonotype was detected only a few times. The chain carries TRBV7-8 and TRBJ2-1; 7 nucleotides align to TRBD1. J lost 9 bases, V lost 5 bases, and 13 bases had no gene match. CDR3 length: 15 amino acids. Germline CDR1 and CDR2: SGHVS and FQNEAQ. The CDR3 protein is CASSQGTVGGSEQFF. Written as DNA, the CDR3 is TGTGCCAGCAGCCAAGGGACAGTTGGAGGTAGTGAGCAGTTCTTC.

This clonotype appeared a few times. V and J are TRBV2 and TRBJ2-1, with D unresolved. CDR3 length equals 14 residues. Between the trimmed V and J ends, which lost 2 bases and 8 bases, there was a span of 13 bases. From germline, CDR1 is SNHLY and CDR2 FYNNEI. The CDR3 DNA reads as TGTGCCAGCAGTGAACAGACCACTAATTATGAGCAGTTCTTC. Its translation: CASSEQTTNYEQFF.

This clonotype was seen only a few times. The genes are TRBV9 and TRBJ2-2; D gene unclear. Trimming pared 8 bases from V and 0 bases from J, leaving 8 bases between. Germline-derived CDR1 and CDR2 are SGDLS and YYNGEE. There are 13 residues in the CDR3. The CDR3 protein is CASGRPNTGELFF. The DNA for the CDR3 is TGTGCCAGTGGACGTCCGAACACCGGGGAGCTGTTTTTT.

The table lists this clonotype with a few counts. This chain connects TRBV2 to TRBJ1-3, with D tentatively TRBD1 (6 bases). Trimming removed 6 bases at V and 0 bases at J, with 6 bases between. The CDR3 is made up of 13 amino acids. Germline loops: CDR1 SNHLY, CDR2 FYNNEI. DNA of the CDR3: TGTGCCAGCAGGGACAGCTCTGGAAACACCATATATTTT. This encodes CASRDSSGNTIYF.

A few counts support this clonotype. The rearrangement uses TRBV7-2 and TRBJ2-1, with TRBD2 matching over 8 bases. CDR1 is SGHTA, CDR2 FQGNSA, per germline. V lost 5 bases, J lost 8 bases, and 14 bases stayed unmatched. This CDR3 is built from 16 residues. The CDR3 DNA sequence: TGTGCCAGCAGCAAATTTACCGGGGGGGCCAGCTATGAGCAGTTCTTC. As protein: CASSKFTGGASYEQFF. The whole variable domain, remainder taken from reference TRBV7-2 and TRBJ2-1, is GAGVSQSPSNKVTEKGKDVELRCDPISGHTALYWYRQSLGQGLEFLIYFQGNSAPDKSGLPSDRFSAERTGGSVSTLTIQRTQQEDSAVYLCASSKFTGGASYEQFFGPGTRLTVL.

The V call is TRBV6-2 or TRBV6-3, the J call TRBJ2-5; weak D call: TRBD2 (6 bases). This CDR3 comprises 14 residues. Trimming shortened V by 6 bases and J by 6 bases, and 17 bases separated the two germline ends. Per the germline V gene, CDR1 is MNHEY and CDR2 is SVGEGT. The CDR3 protein is CASRGGGSVQTQYF. DNA for the CDR3: TGTGCCAGCAGGGGGGGAGGTAGCGTACAGACCCAGTACTTC.

This clonotype was seen ten or more times. The CDR3 here is CASSSLAGDTQYF. CDR3 coding DNA: TGCGCCAGCAGCTCACTAGCGGGGGATACGCAGTATTTT. The V call is TRBV5-1, the J call TRBJ2-3, with TRBD2 identical over 10 bases. Germline V lookup: CDR1 SGHRS, CDR2 YFSETQ. Trimming removed 3 bases from V and 6 bases from J; junction bases left unmatched: 1. The CDR3 contains 13 residues.

V usage is TRBV6-5 and J usage is TRBJ2-2; no definite D call. V lost 4 bases and J lost 2, with 14 bases in between. The CDR3 runs 16 residues. Germline loops: CDR1 MNHEY, CDR2 SVGAGI. CDR3 coding DNA: TGTGCCAGCAGTTTGTACGCAGCTCTTAACACCGGGGAGCTGTTTTTT. It specifies CASSLYAALNTGELFF.

V and J are TRBV4-3 and TRBJ2-3, with TRBD1 matching 8 bases. V gave up 7 bases and J gave up 8 bases; unmatched junction bases: 8. This CDR3 is 13 amino acids long. Germline loops: CDR1 LGHNA, CDR2 YSLEER. CDR3 nucleotide sequence: TGCGCCAGCACAGGACAGGGCCATAGTACGCAGTATTTT. It yields the protein CASTGQGHSTQYF.

This chain uses TRBV12-3 or TRBV12-4 with TRBJ2-3, with D possibly matching TRBD2 (6 bases). The CDR3 has 14 amino acids. Trimming cost V 3 bases and J 4 bases, with 11 bases left between them. DNA of the CDR3: TGTGCCAGCAGTTTCCGGGACTCCGCAGATACGCAGTATTTT. As protein: CASSFRDSADTQYF.

The chain joins TRBV28 to TRBJ2-7; D tentatively reads TRBD1 or TRBD2 (5 bases each). V was shortened by 4 bases and J by 6 bases, with 16 bases between the two germline ends. The CDR3 totals 14 residues. CDR1 is MDHEN and CDR2 is SYDVKM in the germline V gene. CDR3 coding DNA: TGTGCCAGCAGTTCCCAGGGCAGGGAGAGCGAGCAGTACGTC. This translates into CASSSQGRESEQYV.

This clonotype was seen more than once but under ten times. V and J are TRBV2 and TRBJ2-5, with TRBD2 identical over 8 bases. After removal of 4 bases from V and 5 bases from J, the junction contained 3 bases not matched to a gene. Germline V lookup: CDR1 SNHLY, CDR2 FYNNEI. This CDR3 has 13 amino acids. The CDR3 nucleotides are TGTGCCAGCAGTGGAGCGGGGGTGGAGACCCAGTACTTC. This translates into CASSGAGVETQYF.

This chain uses TRBV29-1 with TRBJ2-1; TRBD1 is a possible D gene (6 bases). V lost 2 bases to trimming and J lost 3 bases, with 11 bases between them. The CDR3 is 14 amino acids. Germline V gene data show CDR1 as SQVTM and CDR2 as ANQGSEA. CDR3 in DNA: TGCAGCGTTGAACGGACAGCGCGCTACAATGAGCAGTTCTTC. Protein sequence: CSVERTARYNEQFF.

This clonotype was seen ten or more times. This sequence joins TRBV12-3 or TRBV12-4 and TRBJ1-2; the D is unclear. V shed 0 bases and J shed 6 bases, with 5 bases lying between them. The CDR3 spans 12 residues. The CDR3 region is CASSLAGNGYTF. The CDR3 DNA sequence: TGTGCCAGCAGTTTAGCCGGGAATGGCTACACCTTC.

V usage is TRBV18 and J usage is TRBJ2-7; no clear D. V was pared by 6 bases and J by 0 bases, with 15 bases between. The CDR3 contains 15 residues. Germline V gene data show CDR1 as KGHSH and CDR2 as LQKENI. CDR3 residues: CASSPGPPLSYEQYF. DNA for the CDR3: TGTGCCAGCTCCCCAGGACCGCCCCTCTCCTACGAGCAGTACTTC.

The V call is TRBV10-3, the J call TRBJ1-3; D is undetermined. This CDR3 is 11 amino acids long. Trimming removed 3 bases at V and 11 bases at J, with 8 bases between. CDR1 and CDR2 from the germline V gene are ENHRY and SYGVKD. CDR3 nucleotide sequence: TGTGCCATCAGTGACCCTACCCCCATATATTTT. Translation: CAISDPTPIYF.

This clonotype occurred a few times. This chain links TRBV6-5 with TRBJ1-2; D remains unclear. Trimming shortened V by 2 bases and J by 7 bases, and 11 bases separated the two germline ends. The germline V gene encodes CDR1 MNHEY and CDR2 SVGAGI. The CDR3 has 13 amino acids. The chain's CDR3 is CASSYQGSAGYTF. CDR3 coding DNA: TGTGCCAGCAGTTACCAAGGGTCCGCTGGCTACACCTTC.

In this sample, this clonotype turned up many times. The chain uses TRBV4-3 and TRBJ1-5; D ambiguous. The germline V gene has CDR1 LGHNA and CDR2 YSLEER. Between the trimmed V and J ends, which lost 0 bases and 1 base, there was a span of 13 bases. CDR3 length: 17 amino acids. The CDR3: CASSQDYRGGSNQPQHF. CDR3 DNA: TGCGCCAGCAGCCAAGACTATCGGGGAGGGAGCAATCAGCCCCAGCATTTT.

This clonotype showed up just a few times. The rearrangement uses TRBV4-2 and TRBJ2-2; no firm D call. V was shortened by 0 bases and J by 4 bases, with 12 bases between the two germline ends. Germline V lookup: CDR1 LGHNA, CDR2 YNFKEQ. The CDR3 runs to 16 residues. CDR3 sequence: CASSQEGSVRTGELFF. Here the CDR3 DNA reads TGTGCCAGCAGCCAAGAGGGCTCCGTTCGCACCGGGGAGCTGTTTTTT.

Only a few counts were recorded for this clonotype. The CDR3 protein is CASSFAQGLNEKLFF. As DNA, the CDR3 is TGTGCCAGCAGCTTCGCACAGGGGCTTAATGAAAAACTGTTTTTT. The V call is TRBV7-9, the J call TRBJ1-4; 7 bases agree with TRBD1. This CDR3 has 15 amino acids. The V segment lost 3 bases and the J segment 4 bases; nucleotides outside the gene matches: 5. Germline CDR1 reads SEHNR; CDR2 reads FQNEAQ (reference sequence).

There are many counts of this clonotype. V usage is TRBV11-2 and J usage is TRBJ1-3, with D unclear. The V and J ends lost 5 bases and 0 bases respectively, with 17 bases between them. The CDR3 loop spans 17 amino acids. From germline, CDR1 is SGHAT and CDR2 FQNNGV. CDR3 region: CASSRNPKGLSGNTIYF. The CDR3 region has the DNA TGTGCCAGCAGCCGAAACCCCAAGGGCCTCTCTGGAAACACCATATATTTT.

The genes are TRBV11-2 and TRBJ2-2; D gene unclear. V was trimmed by 1 base and J by 4 bases, leaving 13 bases between them. The germline CDR1 and CDR2 sequences are SGHAT and FQNNGV. This CDR3 spans 16 amino acids. The CDR3 region is CASSLAAAVGTGELFF. In DNA form, the CDR3 reads TGTGCCAGCAGCTTAGCCGCGGCTGTAGGCACCGGGGAGCTGTTTTTT.

This chain joins TRBV7-2 and TRBJ2-1; 9 positions agree with TRBD1. The CDR3 is 16 amino acids. CDR1 is SGHTA and CDR2 is FQGNSA in the germline V gene. Trimming removed 6 bases from V and 0 bases from J; junction bases left unmatched: 6. The CDR3 DNA reads TGTGCCAGCAGGCCGACAGGGGGTAGCTCCTACAATGAGCAGTTCTTC. This translates into CASRPTGGSSYNEQFF.

This clonotype was seen once. V usage is TRBV2 and J usage is TRBJ1-1; D perhaps matches TRBD1 (6 bases). The V gene lost 7 bases and the J gene lost 1 base, with 16 bases spanning the gap. There are 15 residues in the CDR3. CDR1 is SNHLY, CDR2 FYNNEI, per germline. DNA of the CDR3: TGTGCCAGCACTCTCCTGGGGGCAGGGAACACTGAAGCTTTCTTT. As protein: CASTLLGAGNTEAFF. Based on the CDR3 plus reference TRBV2 and TRBJ1-1, the full variable domain is EPEVTQTPSHQVTQMGQEVILRCVPISNHLYFYWYRQILGQKVEFLVSFYNNEISEKSEIFDDQFSVERPDGSNFTLKIRSTKLEDSAMYFCASTLLGAGNTEAFFGQGTRLTVV.

V and J are TRBV5-1 and TRBJ2-3; D may match TRBD1 or TRBD2 (5 bases each). The V and J ends lost 3 bases and 2 bases respectively, with 13 bases between them. CDR1 SGHRS and CDR2 YFSETQ come from the germline V gene. The CDR3 contains 15 residues. The CDR3 nucleotides read TGCGCCAGCAGCTGGACCTCCGGGACCACAGATACGCAGTATTTT. Translating it yields CASSWTSGTTDTQYF.

A few counts support this clonotype. V and J are TRBV9 and TRBJ1-4; D may be TRBD1 (6 bases). CDR3 length: 13 residues. Trimming stripped 3 bases from V and 8 bases from J, with 11 bases between. CDR1 and CDR2 (germline): SGDLS, YYNGEE. The CDR3 here is CASSGGPQEKLFF. CDR3 DNA sequence: TGTGCCAGCAGCGGGGGGCCCCAAGAAAAACTGTTTTTT.

The V and J genes are TRBV3-1 and TRBJ1-2, with a possible D match to TRBD1 (6 bases). Looked up from germline, CDR1 is LGHDT and CDR2 is YNNKEL (reference sequence). Trimming took 6 bases from V and 7 from J, leaving 18 bases between them. CDR3 length equals 14 residues. The CDR3 coding sequence is TGTGCCAGCAGTTGGACAGCTGCATCGCGTGGCTACACCTTC. Encoded protein: CASSWTAASRGYTF.

The V gene is TRBV7-9, the J gene TRBJ2-7, with D perhaps TRBD2 (7 bases). The CDR3 has 15 amino acids. V dropped 1 base and J dropped 4 bases, with 14 bases sitting between them. Germline V gene data show CDR1 as SEHNR and CDR2 as FQNEAQ (reference sequence). CDR3 in DNA: TGTGCCAGCAGCTTAGGCGGGGGCGCCGGTTACGAGCAGTACTTC. Encoded protein: CASSLGGGAGYEQYF.